This is a list of T cell receptor beta chains from one sample in a study of T-cell memory formation after mild COVID-19. Via MiXCR, TCRdb re-called the 5' RACE reads, giving one row per CDR3 protein. The sample gives 400,000 to 550,000 distinct CDR3 sequences, around 25% of which show up once; roughly an eighth is in the top ten. The sample consisted of PBMCs or a T cell subset sorted from them (not recorded which). Every receptor here comes from an adult woman who had mild COVID-19 (a few samples of this study predate the infection). Cell type and time point are not known. Both conserved end residues are part of each CDR3. D genes are given only for firm matches. Some rows have no size entry. The others give once, few or many, or a class for an expanded clone.

TRBD1 TRBJ1-1 TRBV7-6 . TGTGCCAGCAGCTTGTATGCAGGGGGCCCGGTCTCGGTCAACACTGAAGCTTTCTTT CASSLYAGGPVSVNTEAFF
. TRBJ1-5 TRBV20-1 few TGCAGTGCTAGAGATGATCTAAGCAATCAGCCCCAGCATTTT CSARDDLSNQPQHF
. TRBJ2-7 TRBV20-1 . TGCAGTGCTAGAGGTTTCGTTAGGAGCTCCTACGAGCAGTACTTC CSARGFVRSSYEQYF
TRBD1 TRBJ1-1 TRBV20-1 few TGCAGTGCCCGTCCGGACAGGGGGCGTCGGGAAGCTTTCTTT CSARPDRGRREAFF
. TRBJ1-3 TRBV5-1 few TGCGCCAGCAGCTTGGTTCCTCCGGGATACTCTGGAAACACCATATATTTT CASSLVPPGYSGNTIYF
. TRBJ2-1 TRBV6-4 . TGTGCCAGCAGTGAGGAGGGATTTGCCAATGAGCAGTTCTTC CASSEEGFANEQFF
TRBD2 TRBJ2-7 TRBV12-3/TRBV12-4 . TGTGCCAGCAGTCCTAGCGGGGGCAAAGACGAGCAGTACTTC CASSPSGGKDEQYF
TRBD2 TRBJ2-2 TRBV5-1 . TGCGCCAGCGTGAGCGGGACGGAGTCCGGGGAGCTGTTTTTT CASVSGTESGELFF
. TRBJ2-7 TRBV4-2 . TGTGCCAGCAGCCAAGTGCGAGATAGAAGGTACGAGCAGTACTTC CASSQVRDRRYEQYF
TRBD2 TRBJ2-3 TRBV20-1 . TGCAGTGCTAGTAGGGCTAGCGGGGGGACATGGATAGATACGCAGTATTTT CSASRASGGTWIDTQYF
TRBD1 TRBJ1-2 TRBV7-2 few TGTGCCAGCAGCACCCCAGGACAGGGTGGATATGGCTACACCTTC CASSTPGQGGYGYTF
. TRBJ2-7 TRBV20-1 . TGCAGTGCTAGAGATCTCCTTTCTCCGGGACGGGGCTACGAGCAGTACTTC CSARDLLSPGRGYEQYF
. TRBJ2-5 TRBV9 . TGTGCCAGCAGCGTATCTCCCAATGGGGAGACCCAGTACTTC CASSVSPNGETQYF
TRBD1 TRBJ2-7 TRBV24-1 . TGTGCCACCAGTGATTCCGGGACAGGGAAAGGGTGGCACTACGAGCAGTACTTC CATSDSGTGKGWHYEQYF
TRBD1 TRBJ2-3 TRBV18 . TGTGCCAGCACCCTCGTGACAGGGAATACGGATACGCAGTATTTT CASTLVTGNTDTQYF
. TRBJ2-5 TRBV30 . TGTGCCTGGAGTGTGGGGGGTTATTCGGGACCCCGGCGGACCCAGTACTTC CAWSVGGYSGPRRTQYF
TRBD1 TRBJ1-5 TRBV6-6 . TGTGCCAGCAGTACCCGGGACAGTAGTCTGCGGCCCCAGCATTTT CASSTRDSSLRPQHF
TRBD1 TRBJ2-5 TRBV29-1 . TGCAGCGTCCACGCACAGGGGGCAGGGGAGACCCAGTACTTC CSVHAQGAGETQYF
. TRBJ1-1 TRBV12-3/TRBV12-4 few TGTGCCAGCAGACCCTCAGGGCGAAACACTGAAGCTTTCTTT CASRPSGRNTEAFF
. TRBJ2-1 TRBV7-2 . TGTGCCAGCAGCGATCCCCTTTTTAGCCGTGACAATGAGCAGTTCTTC CASSDPLFSRDNEQFF
TRBD2 TRBJ2-3 TRBV7-2 . TGTGCCAGCAGCTTAGGAGCTAGCGGGAGTAGTACAGATACGCAGTATTTT CASSLGASGSSTDTQYF
. TRBJ1-1 TRBV18 . TGTGCCAGCTCACCACCGAATTTGATGAACACTGAAGCTTTCTTT CASSPPNLMNTEAFF
TRBD2 TRBJ2-1 TRBV5-1 few TGCGCCAGCAGCACCGGGGGGGCGGACGATGAGCAGTTCTTC CASSTGGADDEQFF
TRBD2 TRBJ2-1 TRBV7-3 few TGTGCCAGCAGCCTAGGGATAGCGGGAGGCTTGAATGAGCAGTTCTTC CASSLGIAGGLNEQFF
. TRBJ2-1 TRBV5-6 few TGTGCCAGCAGCTTGGGGAGGGGGAGGGCTGAGCAGTTCTTC CASSLGRGRAEQFF
TRBD2 TRBJ2-3 TRBV9 . TGTGCCAGCAGCGCCCCACTAGCGGGAGGCACAGATACGCAGTATTTT CASSAPLAGGTDTQYF
. TRBJ2-7 TRBV7-2 few TGTGCCAGCAGCCGCGCGGCCCGGGGAACCTACGAGCAGTACTTC CASSRAARGTYEQYF
TRBD1 TRBJ2-5 TRBV6-5 . TGTGCCAGCAGAAAACTGACAGGGGGCTGGGTAGAGACCCAGTACTTC CASRKLTGGWVETQYF
. TRBJ2-1 TRBV5-5 few TGTGCCAGCAGCTTGGCCCGCACCTCCTACAATGAGCAGTTCTTC CASSLARTSYNEQFF
. TRBJ2-1 TRBV9 . TGTGCCAGCAGCGTAGGATCGCCCAATGAGCAGTTCTTC CASSVGSPNEQFF
. TRBJ2-3 TRBV6-5 . TGTGCCAGCAGCCCCTACGGGCTATTGGGGGAGGAAGATACGCAGTATTTT CASSPYGLLGEEDTQYF
TRBD1 TRBJ1-1 TRBV4-3 few TGCGCCAGCAGCCCCGCCCGGGACAGGGCTGAAGCTTTCTTT CASSPARDRAEAFF
. TRBJ2-7 TRBV29-1 many TGCAGCGTTGAAGGGCCAACCTACGAGCAGTACTTC CSVEGPTYEQYF
. TRBJ2-7 TRBV6-2/TRBV6-3 . TGTGCCAGCAGTTACTCAGGACTACCCTACGAGCAGTACTTC CASSYSGLPYEQYF
. TRBJ2-1 TRBV7-2 . TGTGCCAGCAGGTCCCTACCGGAAGGGCAGGGGGGGCGGAATGAGCAGTTCTTC CASRSLPEGQGGRNEQFF
TRBD1 TRBJ1-4 TRBV5-1 few TGCGCCAGCAGCGGGGGGTCAGGGGGCTATGAGGAAAAACTGTTTTTT CASSGGSGGYEEKLFF
. TRBJ2-5 TRBV12-3/TRBV12-4 once TGTGCCAGCAGCTCCCCAGTGGAGACCCAGTACTTC CASSSPVETQYF
. TRBJ2-2 TRBV7-2 few TGTGCCAGCAGGACGAGGGGGGCTGGGGAGCTGTTTTTT CASRTRGAGELFF
. TRBJ2-3 TRBV5-1 few TGCGCCAGCAGCTCTCAGACAGGTCCTAATACGCAGTATTTT CASSSQTGPNTQYF
TRBD2 TRBJ2-7 TRBV30 . TGTGCCTGGTTGCCGACTAGCGGACCCTACGAGCAGTACTTC CAWLPTSGPYEQYF
TRBD1 TRBJ1-5 TRBV20-1 few TGCAGTTTTCCCCGACAGGGGAACAATCAGCCCCAGCATTTT CSFPRQGNNQPQHF
TRBD1 TRBJ1-1 TRBV7-9 . TGTGCCGGCCGGACCTCAACAGGGGTTACTGAAGCTTTCTTT CAGRTSTGVTEAFF
TRBD2 TRBJ2-1 TRBV7-2 . TGTGCCAGCTCCCGTGCCGGGGTAGCGGGAGGTAACAATGAGCAGTTCTTC CASSRAGVAGGNNEQFF
TRBD2 TRBJ2-7 TRBV15 few TGTGCCACCAGCCGGGCGGGGGGTGAGGCCTACGAGCAGTACTTC CATSRAGGEAYEQYF
. TRBJ2-3 TRBV3-1 . TGTGCCAGCAGCCAAGATATAGCGGTCACAGGTACGCAGTATTTT CASSQDIAVTGTQYF
TRBD1 TRBJ1-1 TRBV7-3 few TGTGCCAGCAGCTCTTTTCAGGGGGGGCGCAGGCCCATGAACACTGAAGCTTTCTTT CASSSFQGGRRPMNTEAFF
. TRBJ1-1 TRBV2 few TGTGCCAGCACCTCCGACGCTGAAGCTTTCTTT CASTSDAEAFF
. TRBJ2-7 TRBV7-3 few TGTGCCCACCCCAACCGATTCTCCTACGAGCAGTACTTC CAHPNRFSYEQYF
. TRBJ2-5 TRBV7-9 . TGTGCCAGCAGCTTAGTCGGCAGGGTCCAAGAGACCCAGTACTTC CASSLVGRVQETQYF
TRBD1 TRBJ2-5 TRBV29-1 . TGCAGCGTCCAAGTCGGGGACAGGCCGTTGCATGAGACCCAGTACTTC CSVQVGDRPLHETQYF
. TRBJ1-1 TRBV30 . TGTGCCTGGAGGCACGGACGGAACACTGAAGCTTTCTTT CAWRHGRNTEAFF
. TRBJ2-1 TRBV11-2 many TGTGCCAGCAGCTCAGTAGCGACCCCCTACAATGAGCAGTTCTTC CASSSVATPYNEQFF